The sequence of this TCR beta chain was determined in a study of T cell repertoires in cytomegalovirus infection. Whole-study context: Matching HLA type and CMV infection were both indicated by public TCR beta signatures.

Study results and caveats: HLA-C-restricted CMV-specific TCR beta clonotypes prevailed in the ex vivo response.

TCRdb re-called the reads with MiXCR, one entry per CDR3 protein. The repertoire has about 830,000 distinct CDR3 sequences, around a third of them found once; the top ten carry around 12%. J was trimmed by 6 bases and V by 4 bases; bases with no gene match: 13. This CDR3 is built from 17 residues. Germline loops: CDR1 LNHDA, CDR2 SQIVND (reference sequence). This clonotype was seen many times. The antigen is unknown. The TCR originated in a human donor in good health (CMV status not recorded). Some clones in this sample may be carry-over from other donors' samples. This rearrangement joins TRBV19 to TRBJ2-1, with 9 bases that match TRBD1. The specimen comprised cultured CD8+ T cells from PBMCs, sampled from culture after CMV antigen stimulation. The CDR3 nucleotides are TGTGCCAGTAGTACAGGGACAGGGTGGGGAGGAACCAATGAGCAGTTCTTC. It yields the protein CASSTGTGWGGTNEQFF.